A selection of T cell receptor beta chains follows, all from one sample in a study of shared clonotypes between healthy human individuals. Measured with immunoSEQ multiplex PCR; TCRdb has only the in-frame clones, and not every one. This table holds roughly 300,000 clones, about 73% found once. Sequenced input: memory CD4+ T cells sorted from blood. These TCRs come from a man aged 25 to 40 in good health. CDR3s include the opening cysteine and the closing phenylalanine or tryptophan. A D gene is named only where the DNA matches it firmly. Clone sizes are given selectively: once, few, many, or a class where the clone is expanded.

D	V	size	J	CDR3	DNA
TRBD2	TRBV9	.	TRBJ2-5	CASSPRFGGGPETQYF	TGTGCCAGCAGCCCCAGGTTTGGGGGAGGGCCAGAGACCCAGTACTTC
.	TRBV19	.	TRBJ2-1	CASSIQGTYNEQFF	TGTGCCAGTAGTATACAGGGAACTTACAATGAGCAGTTCTTC
.	TRBV14	.	TRBJ2-7	CASSPTWGGEQYF	TGTGCCAGCAGCCCTACATGGGGCGGCGAGCAGTACTTC
TRBD2	TRBV6-1	few	TRBJ2-1	CASRTSRYNEQFF	TGTGCCAGCAGGACTAGCCGCTACAATGAGCAGTTCTTC
.	TRBV2	.	TRBJ2-6	CASQGGSSGANVLTF	TGTGCCAGCCAAGGGGGGAGCTCTGGGGCCAACGTCCTGACTTTC
.	TRBV5-1	once	TRBJ2-1	CASTLGYSFRANNEQFF	TGCGCCAGCACCCTGGGCTACAGCTTCCGAGCCAACAATGAGCAGTTCTTC
.	TRBV5-6	.	TRBJ2-7	CASSLGVRGDEQYF	TGTGCCAGCAGCTTGGGGGTACGGGGTGACGAGCAGTACTTC
TRBD2	TRBV25-1	.	TRBJ2-3	CASSESTSGRRTDTQYF	TGTGCCAGCAGTGAATCCACTAGCGGGAGACGTACAGATACGCAGTATTTT
.	TRBV14	.	TRBJ2-5	CASSPGHGLSLETQYF	TGTGCCAGCAGCCCCGGACATGGGCTTTCTCTAGAGACCCAGTACTTC
TRBD2	TRBV4-1	few	TRBJ2-3	CASSQRGLAGNTDTQYF	TGCGCCAGCAGCCAACGGGGACTAGCGGGAAATACAGATACGCAGTATTTT
TRBD2	TRBV18	.	TRBJ2-1	CASSPSGLAGGEQFF	TGTGCCAGCTCACCATCGGGACTAGCGGGAGGTGAGCAGTTCTTC
TRBD1	TRBV19	.	TRBJ1-2	CASSSDRGGGYTF	TGTGCCAGTAGTTCGGACAGGGGTGGCGGCTACACCTTC
.	TRBV6-5	few	TRBJ1-2	CASSRDSVYTF	TGTGCCAGCAGCCGGGACTCCGTCTACACCTTC
.	TRBV13	few	TRBJ2-3	CASSPKSPGTDTQYF	TGTGCCAGCAGCCCCAAATCCCCGGGCACAGATACGCAGTATTTT
.	TRBV11-2	.	TRBJ1-4	CASSPNGEKLFF	TGTGCCAGCAGCCCCAATGGGGAAAAACTGTTTTTT
.	TRBV11-3	.	TRBJ2-1	CASSLGPGPGNEQFF	TGTGCCAGCAGCTTAGGTCCGGGGCCGGGCAATGAGCAGTTCTTC
.	TRBV2	.	TRBJ2-1	CASSSGPGTNKQFF	TGTGCCAGCAGTTCAGGTCCGGGTACGAACAAGCAGTTCTTC
.	TRBV5-1	few	TRBJ2-5	CASSSTGRADGETQYF	TGCGCCAGCAGCTCCACGGGTAGGGCCGACGGAGAGACCCAGTACTTC
.	TRBV18	.	TRBJ1-6	CASSPGTPANSPLHF	TGTGCCAGCTCCCCGGGGACACCAGCTAATTCACCCCTCCACTTT
TRBD1	TRBV6-5	.	TRBJ2-1	CASSRDSTVYNEQFF	TGTGCCAGCAGTCGGGACAGTACCGTTTACAATGAGCAGTTCTTC
.	TRBV4-2	once	TRBJ2-3	CASSPSASTDTQYF	TGTGCCAGCAGTCCTAGCGCGAGCACAGATACGCAGTATTTT
TRBD1	TRBV27	.	TRBJ1-3	CASSLRQGSGNTIYF	TGTGCCAGCAGTTTAAGACAGGGTTCTGGAAACACCATATATTTT
.	TRBV6-5	few	TRBJ2-7	CASSYSLGGGFYEQYF	TGTGCCAGCAGTTACTCCCTTGGTGGGGGATTCTACGAGCAGTACTTC
TRBD2	TRBV7-2	few	TRBJ2-7	CASSLTGLAGSYEQYF	TGTGCCAGCAGCCTTACGGGACTAGCGGGTTCCTACGAGCAGTACTTC
.	TRBV30	few	TRBJ1-5	CAWSGSVSNQPQHF	TGTGCCTGGAGTGGTTCTGTAAGCAATCAGCCCCAGCATTTT
TRBD1	TRBV5-5	once	TRBJ1-1	CASSLRWVGQAGMNTEAFF	TGTGCCAGCAGCTTAAGGTGGGTGGGACAGGCCGGGATGAACACTGAAGCTTTCTTT
TRBD1	TRBV15	many	TRBJ1-1	CATSRDQGVMNTEAFF	TGTGCCACCAGCAGAGATCAGGGGGTTATGAACACTGAAGCTTTCTTT
.	TRBV19	.	TRBJ2-3	CASSIDRSAFSTDTQYF	TGTGCCAGTAGTATAGACCGATCCGCATTTAGCACAGATACGCAGTATTTT
.	TRBV6-1	.	TRBJ2-7	CATQGFYEQYF	TGTGCCACGCAGGGTTTTTACGAGCAGTACTTC